Presented here are 8 T cell receptor beta chains from one specimen sequenced in a study of OX40 agonist ivuxolimab in advanced cancers. Profiled with immunoSEQ multiplex PCR; TCRdb holds only in-frame clones, not every one. The sample records over 30,000 clones, approximately 82% being singletons. Sequenced material: CD4+ or CD8+ T cells sorted from blood, taken in a trial of the OX40 agonist ivuxolimab. These receptors all come from an adult with an advanced solid tumor such as melanoma, head and neck, liver or kidney cancer.

This clone turned up a few times. The chain employs TRBV7-9 and TRBJ1-2; D is undetermined. Germline V gene lookup returns CDR1 SEHNR and CDR2 FQNEAQ (reference sequence). The CDR3 is 12 residues long. Trimming cost V 5 bases and J 8 bases, with 12 bases left between them. The CDR3 reads CASSVSVVGYTF. The CDR3 DNA follows: TGTGCCAGCAGCGTAAGTGTAGTAGGCTACACCTTC. Full variable domain (remainder filled in from reference TRBV7-9 and TRBJ1-2): DTGVSQNPRHKITKRGQNVTFRCDPISEHNRLYWYRQTLGQGPEFLTYFQNEAQLEKSRLLSDRFSAERPKGSFSTLEIQRTEQGDSAMYLCASSVSVVGYTFGSGTRLTVV.

Comment on this clone: One end of the junction does not line up with germline, which may come from a read error. This chain links TRBV7-2 with TRBJ2-3, with D possibly being TRBD1 or TRBD2 (6 bases each). From germline, CDR1 is SGHTA and CDR2 FQGNSA. The CDR3 runs to 15 residues. The DNA of the CDR3 is TGTGCCAGCAACTTAGGGGGGCCTAGCACAGATACGCAGTATTTT. Translating gives CASNLGGPSTDTQYF.

The genes are TRBV19 and TRBJ1-4; no clear D gene. Trimming took off 3 bases at V and 3 bases at J, with 8 bases between the two ends. The germline V gene encodes CDR1 LNHDA and CDR2 SQIVND (reference sequence). The CDR3 loop spans 14 amino acids. The CDR3: CASSIGWSNEKLFF. CDR3 DNA: TGTGCCAGTAGTATTGGGTGGTCTAATGAAAAACTGTTTTTT.

The chain carries TRBV30 and TRBJ2-1; 16 bases are a match to TRBD2. This CDR3 spans 19 amino acids. Germline V gives CDR1 GTSNPN, CDR2 SVGIG (reference sequence). The V and J ends lost 4 bases and 8 bases, in that order; junction bases with no gene match: 17. The CDR3 nucleotides are TGTGCCTGGATCCTACCGGGACTAGCGGGAGGGCCGCGAGGGGATGAGCAGTTCTTC. Amino acid sequence: CAWILPGLAGGPRGDEQFF. Full variable domain (missing parts from reference TRBV30 and TRBJ2-1): SQTIHQWPATLVQPVGSPLSLECTVEGTSNPNLYWYRQAAGRGLQLLFYSVGIGQISSEVPQNLSASRPQDRQFILSSKKLLLSDSGFYLCAWILPGLAGGPRGDEQFFGPGTRLTVL.

The V and J genes are TRBV6-1 and TRBJ1-5; TRBD1 matches at 7 bases. This CDR3 comprises 14 residues. V lost 1 base and J lost 6; bases outside the gene matches: 3. Germline loops: CDR1 MNHNS, CDR2 SASEGT. The DNA of the CDR3 is TGTGCCAGCAGTGAAGGACAGGGAAGTCAGCCCCAGCATTTT. It yields the protein CASSEGQGSQPQHF.

The gene calls are TRBV5-1 and TRBJ2-2, with D perhaps TRBD2 (5 bases). Trimming shortened V by 3 bases and J by 5 bases, and 17 bases separated the two germline ends. Germline V gene data show CDR1 as SGHRS and CDR2 as YFSETQ. The length of the CDR3 is 16 residues. CDR3 sequence: CASSSRSIGGTGELFF. The CDR3 coding sequence is TGCGCCAGCAGCTCGAGAAGTATCGGAGGAACCGGGGAGCTGTTTTTT.

CDR3 residues: CASSPSGGTQGAFF. CDR3 bases: TGTGCCAGCAGTCCCTCAGGTGGGACCCAGGGGGCTTTCTTT. This chain connects TRBV27 to TRBJ1-1; tentatively, D is TRBD1 (6 bases). CDR1 MNHEY and CDR2 SMNVEV come from the germline V gene (reference sequence). V was trimmed by 5 bases and J by 11 bases, leaving 21 bases between them. The CDR3 is made up of 14 amino acids.

V is TRBV19 and J is TRBJ2-3; tentative D call: TRBD2 (5 bases). The CDR3 is made up of 15 amino acids. Trimming took off 0 bases at V and 1 base at J, with 8 bases between the two ends. CDR1 is LNHDA and CDR2 is SQIVND in the germline V gene (reference sequence). CDR3 loop: CASSIERAGTDTQYF. In nucleotides, the CDR3 is TGTGCCAGTAGTATAGAGCGGGCTGGCACAGATACGCAGTATTTT.